These 29 T cell receptor beta chains were sequenced from one sample in a study of prognosis after radiotherapy for stage I lung cancer. Two-round multiplex PCR, the amplification method, yielded TCR beta CDR3 from genomic DNA. Round one of PCR was performed, and it used primers specific to each TRBV and TRBJ gene. TCRdb recomputed calls from the multiplex PCR reads with MiXCR, one row per CDR3 protein. The sample records some 35,000 distinct CDR3 sequences, 30% to 35% being singletons. Sample: PBMCs, taken before or after stereotactic body radiation therapy (not recorded which). Receptor source: a donor aged 50 or older with non-small cell lung cancer.

The chain carries TRBV6-1 and TRBJ2-7; 7 positions match TRBD1. With 5 bases clipped from V and 4 bases from J, the junction kept 11 bases outside the gene matches. Germline-derived CDR1 and CDR2 are MNHNS and SASEGT. CDR3 size: 15 residues. CDR3 sequence (DNA): TGTGCCAGCAGTCCTAAGACCGGGACAGCGTACGAGCAGTACTTC. It translates to CASSPKTGTAYEQYF.

This clonotype was seen repeatedly, ten times or more. The rearrangement uses TRBV28 and TRBJ2-1; TRBD2 agrees at 13 bases. Per the germline V gene, CDR1 is MDHEN and CDR2 is SYDVKM. Unmatched junction bases numbered 10, after V lost 5 bases and J lost 6 bases. The CDR3 extends over 17 amino acids. The CDR3 region has the DNA TGTGCCAGCAGTCATAGCACCGGGACTAGCGGGGCCAATGAGCAGTTCTTC. Its protein is CASSHSTGTSGANEQFF.

In this sample, this clonotype turned up many times. The chain uses TRBV6-2 or TRBV6-3 and TRBJ1-5; D unresolved. The V gene lost 0 bases and the J gene lost 3 bases, with 9 bases spanning the gap. This CDR3 has 15 residues. Germline V gene lookup returns CDR1 MNHEY and CDR2 SVGEGT. Here the CDR3 DNA reads TGTGCCAGCAGTTACTCGAGCACCAACAATCAGCCCCAGCATTTT. Its translation: CASSYSSTNNQPQHF.

The chain combines TRBV13 with TRBJ2-2, with D perhaps assigned TRBD1 or TRBD2 (5 bases each). The length of the CDR3 is 15 residues. Germline CDR1 reads PRHDT; CDR2 reads FYEKMQ (reference sequence). Trimming shortened V by 5 bases and J by 3 bases, and 13 bases separated the two germline ends. Written as DNA, the CDR3 is TGTGCCAGCAGCAGATGGGGGTGGGACACCGGGGAGCTGTTTTTT. It encodes CASSRWGWDTGELFF.

This chain links TRBV12-3 or TRBV12-4 with TRBJ1-2, with 7 bases identical to TRBD1. V was pared by 3 bases and J by 5 bases, with 15 bases of the junction left unmatched. The CDR3 length is 17 residues. The CDR3 coding sequence is TGTGCCAGCAGTTTGGGTTTGGAACAGGGGAAGTTTTATGGCTACACCTTC. Protein: CASSLGLEQGKFYGYTF.

In this sample, this clonotype turned up many times. The chain links TRBV5-1 to TRBJ2-6; D gene ambiguous. Trimming took off 0 bases at V and 0 bases at J, with 4 bases between the two ends. CDR1 SGHRS and CDR2 YFSETQ come from the germline V gene. CDR3 size: 15 residues. The CDR3 DNA reads TGCGCCAGCAGCTTGGACGTCTCTGGGGCCAACGTCCTGACTTTC. It encodes CASSLDVSGANVLTF.

Comment on this clonotype: One base separates it from a far larger clone, so it is likely a read error. This chain joins TRBV6-5 and TRBJ2-3, with 14 nucleotides matching TRBD2. Germline V gives CDR1 MNHEY, CDR2 SVGAGI. CDR3 length: 16 amino acids. V shed 4 bases and J 6 bases; nucleotides not matched to a gene: 6. Here the CDR3 reads CASSSTTSGRADTQYF. CDR3 nucleotides: TGTGCCAGCAGTTCCACGACTAGCGGGAGGGCGGATACGCAGTATTTT.

This clonotype was counted many times. The J gene is TRBJ2-7, the V gene TRBV20-1, with 9 bases fitting TRBD1. Germline V gives CDR1 DFQATT, CDR2 SNEGSKA (reference sequence). CDR3 length: 14 residues. V was clipped by 6 bases and J by 2 bases; unmatched bases: 8. Here the CDR3 DNA reads TGCAGTGCGAGGGGACAGGGCCTTCCCTACGAGCAGTACTTC. Its protein product is CSARGQGLPYEQYF.

By share, this clonotype counts as medium-sized. This rearrangement joins TRBV6-1 to TRBJ2-2; 7 positions match TRBD1. The CDR3 is 13 amino acids. Germline CDR1 MNHNS, CDR2 SASEGT. Trimming removed 5 bases from V and 5 bases from J; junction bases left unmatched: 2. The CDR3 DNA is TGTGCCAGCAGTCGGGACAGAACCGGGGAGCTGTTTTTT. Translated: CASSRDRTGELFF.

In its sample, this clonotype was seen many times. V usage is TRBV19 and J usage is TRBJ1-1, with no clear D. Trimming removed 3 bases at V and 1 base at J, with 6 bases between. The CDR3 runs 13 residues. Germline V gene lookup returns CDR1 LNHDA and CDR2 SQIVND (reference sequence). CDR3 protein: CASSMVPNTEAFF. CDR3 in DNA: TGTGCCAGTAGTATGGTCCCGAACACTGAAGCTTTCTTT.

For this clonotype: A junction boundary mismatches the germline segment, possibly from a read error. The chain carries TRBV2 and TRBJ2-5; D remains unclear. From germline, CDR1 is SNHLY and CDR2 FYNNEI. The CDR3 has 13 amino acids. The CDR3: CASSGGDQETQYF. Written as DNA, the CDR3 is TGTGCCAGCAGTGGTGGAGACCAGGAGACCCAGTACTTC.

This clonotype was detected many times. The J gene is TRBJ1-6, the V gene TRBV28; 8 bases line up with TRBD1. The V segment lost 6 bases and the J segment 10 bases; nucleotides outside the gene matches: 8. The CDR3 has 14 amino acids. Germline CDR1 reads MDHEN; CDR2 reads SYDVKM. The CDR3, as DNA: TGTGCCAGCAGGCTTCCGGGACAGGACTCACCCCTCCACTTT. It translates to CASRLPGQDSPLHF.

This clonotype was seen many times. This chain uses TRBV7-9 with TRBJ2-5; the match to TRBD2 covers 8 bases. Trimming took 1 base from V and 5 from J; bases not matched to a gene: 6. The germline CDR1 and CDR2 sequences are SEHNR and FQNEAQ (reference sequence). This CDR3 is 15 amino acids long. DNA of the CDR3: TGTGCCAGCAGCTTAGGGATTACTAGCGGCGAGACCCAGTACTTC. It is translated as CASSLGITSGETQYF.

This clonotype was picked up many times. V usage is TRBV28 and J usage is TRBJ1-5; a weak D match, TRBD1 (5 bases). The germline CDR1 and CDR2 sequences are MDHEN and SYDVKM. V was trimmed by 3 bases and J by 6 bases, leaving 15 bases between them. The CDR3 sequence is 15 residues long. The CDR3 protein is CASSFSGAQIQPQHF. The CDR3, as DNA: TGTGCCAGCAGTTTTTCTGGGGCGCAGATTCAGCCCCAGCATTTT.

The V call is TRBV5-1, the J call TRBJ2-1, with unresolved D. The germline V gene encodes CDR1 SGHRS and CDR2 YFSETQ. The CDR3 spans 15 residues. V was clipped by 1 base and J by 6 bases, with 14 bases between them. CDR3 sequence reads: CASSLFSVPGNEQFF. The CDR3 nucleotides are TGCGCCAGCAGCTTGTTCAGCGTCCCTGGCAATGAGCAGTTCTTC.

In regard to this clonotype: Germline is not matched at one junction end, which may reflect a read error. Here the CDR3 DNA reads TGTGCCAGCATGGCTTTGGTTAGGGTAGACACTGGAGCTTTCTTT. Translation: CASMALVRVDTGAFF. This rearrangement joins TRBV6-1 to TRBJ1-1, with D hard to call. The CDR3 has 15 residues. The V gene's germline CDR1 is MNHNS and CDR2 SASEGT.

About this clonotype itself: A much larger clone differs from this one at a single base, so this may be a read error. The chain has TRBV6-5 and TRBJ1-5; the match to TRBD1 covers 7 bases. In germline, CDR1 is MNHEY, CDR2 SVGAGI. CDR3 length: 17 amino acids. The CDR3 DNA follows: TGTGCCATCAGTTATTCCGCAGGGGGTTATAGCAATCAGCCCCAGCATTTT. Its translation is CAISYSAGGYSNQPQHF.

This clonotype was counted at least ten times. This chain joins TRBV4-1 and TRBJ2-7; maybe TRBD1 (5 bases). Germline V gene lookup returns CDR1 MGHRA and CDR2 YSYEKL. This CDR3 contains 15 residues. V was shortened by 4 bases and J by 5 bases, with 18 bases between the two germline ends. The chain's CDR3 is CASSRTGSLFDEQYF. The CDR3 nucleotides are TGCGCCAGCAGCCGTACAGGTTCTCTGTTCGACGAGCAGTACTTC.

This clonotype was seen at least ten times. This sequence joins TRBV3-1 and TRBJ2-2, with TRBD2 matching 12 bases. Germline V CDR1 and CDR2: LGHDT, YNNKEL (reference sequence). The CDR3 has 15 amino acids. V gave up 5 bases and J gave up 6 bases; unmatched junction bases: 4. CDR3 region: CASSRGLAGAGELFF. DNA of the CDR3: TGTGCCAGCAGCAGGGGACTAGCGGGCGCCGGGGAGCTGTTTTTT.

This clonotype was recorded many times. The chain uses TRBV19 and TRBJ2-7, with a tentative D call TRBD2 (7 bases). The ends were cut back, 6 bases at V and 4 bases at J, with 16 bases in the middle. In germline, CDR1 is LNHDA, CDR2 SQIVND (reference sequence). The CDR3 consists of 14 residues. CDR3: CASSSQGGFYEQYF. DNA of the CDR3: TGTGCCAGTAGCTCACAGGGAGGGTTTTACGAGCAGTACTTC. The variable domain in full, completed from reference TRBV19 and TRBJ2-7, reads DGGITQSPKYLFRKEGQNVTLSCEQNLNHDAMYWYRQDPGQGLRLIYYSQIVNDFQKGDIAEGYSVSREKKESFPLTVTSAQKNPTAFYLCASSSQGGFYEQYFGPGTRLTVT.

About this clonotype itself: An end of the junction does not agree with germline; a read error may underlie this. The chain couples TRBV25-1 to TRBJ1-6, with D hard to call. The CDR3 consists of 16 residues. Germline V gives CDR1 MGHDK, CDR2 SYGVNS. CDR3 region: CASSDDRREHNSHLHF. The CDR3 coding sequence is TGTGCCAGCAGTGACGACCGCCGGGAACACAATTCACACCTCCACTTT.

Remarks on this clonotype: An end of the junction differs from the germline gene, which may be a read error. This chain uses TRBV7-2 with TRBJ2-7, with 7 bases lining up with TRBD2. The CDR3 length is 17 residues. Per the germline V gene, CDR1 is SGHTA and CDR2 is FQGNSA. The CDR3 is CASSLPGGAGTPYGQYF. The CDR3 DNA follows: TGTGCCAGCAGCCTACCAGGAGGAGCGGGGACCCCTTACGGGCAGTACTTC.

V gene TRBV20-1 combines with J gene TRBJ2-3; 7 bases match TRBD1. J was trimmed by 6 bases and V by 5 bases; bases with no gene match: 11. The CDR3 runs 14 residues. The germline V gene encodes CDR1 DFQATT and CDR2 SNEGSKA (reference sequence). As DNA, the CDR3 is TGCAGTGCTCCCGCTAACAGGGGTATTGATACGCAGTATTTT. It codes for CSAPANRGIDTQYF.

This clonotype was seen many times. This chain connects TRBV19 to TRBJ2-3; 7 bases are a match to TRBD2. Germline V gene data show CDR1 as LNHDA and CDR2 as SQIVND (reference sequence). With V trimmed by 4 bases and J by 5 bases, 9 bases remained unmatched. The CDR3 extends over 15 amino acids. Written as DNA, the CDR3 is TGTGCCAGTAGTAACGAGGGAGGGCAGGGAGATACGCAGTATTTT. It translates to CASSNEGGQGDTQYF.

This clonotype was observed at least ten times. This chain connects TRBV9 to TRBJ2-7; no clear D gene. V lost 4 bases and J lost 7, with 18 bases in between. The CDR3 is 14 residues long. Germline V gene lookup returns CDR1 SGDLS and CDR2 YYNGEE. The CDR3 nucleotides are TGTGCCAGCAGCCCTGAACCCTGGGATGGGGAGCAGTACTTC. This encodes CASSPEPWDGEQYF.

CDR3 residues: CSGRPGLGVFAYEQYF. For the CDR3, the DNA is TGCAGTGGACGTCCAGGATTGGGGGTTTTTGCCTACGAGCAGTACTTC. The chain joins TRBV20-1 to TRBJ2-7, with D tentatively TRBD1 or TRBD2 (5 bases each). CDR1 is DFQATT, CDR2 SNEGSKA, per germline (reference sequence). Trimming took off 7 bases at V and 2 bases at J, with 24 bases between the two ends. CDR3 length: 16 residues.

In the case of this clonotype: Possible read error: a much larger clone is one base away. This sequence joins TRBV4-1 and TRBJ2-1; D is ambiguous. The CDR3 is 16 amino acids. V lost 2 bases to trimming and J lost 3 bases, with 14 bases between them. Germline V CDR1 and CDR2: MGHRA, YSYEKL. The CDR3 sequence is CASSQYSYTIYNEQFF. The CDR3 DNA follows: TGCGCCAGCAGCCAATACTCGTACACAATCTACAATGAGCAGTTCTTC.

There are many counts of this clonotype. The V and J genes are TRBV28 and TRBJ2-5; D remains ambiguous. From germline, CDR1 is MDHEN and CDR2 SYDVKM. This CDR3 is built from 16 residues. V dropped 5 bases and J dropped 3 bases, with 19 bases sitting between them. In DNA form, the CDR3 reads TGTGCCAGCAGTCCTCAGGCCTTGTCCCAGGAAGAGACCCAGTACTTC. It codes for CASSPQALSQEETQYF. Looking up the rest from reference TRBV28 and TRBJ2-5 gives the full variable domain: DVKVTQSSRYLVKRTGEKVFLECVQDMDHENMFWYRQDPGLGLRLIYFSYDVKMKEKGDIPEGYSVSREKKERFSLILESASTNQTSMYLCASSPQALSQEETQYFGPGTRLLVL.

This clonotype was seen ten or more times. This chain uses TRBV20-1 with TRBJ2-7, with 9 positions matching TRBD1. Germline V gene sequence: CDR1 DFQATT, CDR2 SNEGSKA (reference sequence). The CDR3 runs to 14 residues. Trimming cost V 6 bases and J 7 bases; bases outside gene matches: 13. Here the CDR3 reads CSAHGQGRSREQYF. Written as DNA, the CDR3 is TGCAGTGCCCATGGACAGGGGCGCAGCCGGGAGCAGTACTTC.